Listed here are 27 T cell receptor beta chains from one sample, sequenced in a study of blood T cell repertoires in COVID-19. The protocol was immunoSEQ multiplex PCR, while the TCRdb copy is restricted to in-frame clones and leaves out a portion. Among 50,000 to 80,000 clones, more than 65% were seen once, and the ten largest hold less than 6.5%. Material for sequencing was peripheral blood. Source of these receptors: a woman aged 55-70 years with acute or convalescent COVID-19.

The gene calls are TRBV5-1 and TRBJ2-7; a weak D match, TRBD1 (6 bases). Trimming shortened V by 0 bases and J by 3 bases, and 10 bases separated the two germline ends. Germline V gives CDR1 SGHRS, CDR2 YFSETQ. The CDR3 is 14 residues long. The CDR3 protein is CASSLDRAHYEQYF. Written as DNA, the CDR3 is TGCGCCAGCAGCTTGGACAGGGCCCACTACGAGCAGTACTTC.

J is TRBJ1-1 and V is TRBV12-3 or TRBV12-4, with a tentative D call TRBD1 (6 bases). There are 13 residues in the CDR3. Trimming removed 7 bases from V and 1 base from J, with 10 bases in between. CDR3 amino acids: CASTEQGNTEAFF. The CDR3, as DNA: TGTGCCAGCACGGAACAGGGGAACACTGAAGCTTTCTTT.

This rearrangement joins TRBV7-9 to TRBJ2-7; 8 positions match TRBD1. CDR3 length equals 14 residues. After removal of 5 bases from V and 7 bases from J, the junction contained 10 bases not matched to a gene. Looked up from germline, CDR1 is SEHNR and CDR2 is FQNEAQ (reference sequence). This chain's CDR3 is CASSPRDRLWEQYF. The CDR3 coding sequence is TGTGCCAGCAGCCCCCGGGACAGGCTTTGGGAGCAGTACTTC.

This chain uses TRBV6-1 with TRBJ1-1; possible D gene TRBD1, 5 bases. The V gene lost 1 base and the J gene lost 7 bases, with 10 bases spanning the gap. The CDR3 runs 13 residues. Germline-derived CDR1 and CDR2 are MNHNS and SASEGT. The CDR3 DNA follows: TGTGCCAGCAGTGAAGGGCAGGGCCGTGAAGCTTTCTTT. It specifies CASSEGQGREAFF.

This rearrangement joins TRBV3-1 (or the pseudogene TRBV3-2) to TRBJ1-1, with D possibly being TRBD1 (5 bases). V gave up 4 bases and J gave up 3 bases, with 6 bases separating them. Per the germline V gene, CDR1 is LGHDT and CDR2 is YNNKEL (reference sequence). CDR3 size: 12 residues. CDR3 sequence (DNA): TGTGCCAGCAGCCCGGGGGACACTGAAGCTTTCTTT. This translates into CASSPGDTEAFF.

V gene TRBV6-5 combines with J gene TRBJ1-1; tentative D call: TRBD1 (6 bases). This CDR3 is 16 amino acids long. V lost 0 bases to trimming and J lost 4 bases, with 15 bases between them. From germline, CDR1 is MNHEY and CDR2 SVGAGI. For the CDR3, the DNA is TGTGCCAGCAGTTACTCGTTTGGGGGGGCGAGCACTGAAGCTTTCTTT. Amino acids: CASSYSFGGASTEAFF.

The chain combines TRBV7-9 with TRBJ2-7; 9 bases agree with TRBD1. Looked up from germline, CDR1 is SEHNR and CDR2 is FQNEAQ (reference sequence). This CDR3 has 15 residues. V shed 1 base and J 5 bases; nucleotides not matched to a gene: 6. This CDR3 is CASSLEGTGTDEQYF. CDR3 bases: TGTGCCAGCAGCTTAGAAGGGACAGGGACGGACGAGCAGTACTTC.

This clone has a single count. The chain has TRBV3-1 (or the pseudogene TRBV3-2) and TRBJ1-1, with 9 bases fitting TRBD1. V gave up 2 bases and J gave up 6 bases; unmatched junction bases: 1. Germline CDR1 reads LGHDT; CDR2 reads YNNKEL (reference sequence). CDR3 length: 13 amino acids. CDR3 protein: CASSQWDRAEAFF. The CDR3 DNA is TGTGCCAGCAGCCAATGGGACAGGGCTGAAGCTTTCTTT.

The chain recombines TRBV12-5 with TRBJ1-2; D might be TRBD1 (5 bases). Per germline, CDR1 LGHNT and CDR2 FRNRAP. The CDR3 has 15 residues. The V and J ends lost 0 bases and 4 bases respectively, with 12 bases between them. The CDR3 DNA sequence: TGTGCTAGTGGTTTGGTACCAGCAGGGCCCTATGGCTACACCTTC. It is translated as CASGLVPAGPYGYTF.

The genes are TRBV3-1 (or the pseudogene TRBV3-2) and TRBJ1-2, with D hard to call. Trimming left V 0 bases short and J 4 bases short, with 9 bases between. CDR3 size: 14 residues. Germline-derived CDR1 and CDR2 are LGHDT and YNNKEL (reference sequence). The CDR3 protein is CASSQDSKAYGYTF. The CDR3 coding sequence is TGTGCCAGCAGCCAAGATAGCAAAGCCTATGGCTACACCTTC.

For the CDR3, the DNA is TGTGCCAGCAGTACGGCGACAGGGACTCAGCCCCAGCATTTT. This codes for CASSTATGTQPQHF. The chain links TRBV25-1 to TRBJ1-5, with TRBD1 matching 7 bases. The CDR3 totals 14 residues. V was pared by 5 bases and J by 6 bases, with 7 bases of the junction left unmatched. The germline V gene encodes CDR1 MGHDK and CDR2 SYGVNS.

The chain links TRBV24-1 to TRBJ1-2; D ambiguous. Looked up from germline, CDR1 is KGHDR and CDR2 is SFDVKD. The CDR3 is 11 residues long. V lost 1 base, J lost 8 bases, and 4 bases lay in between. The CDR3: CATSDFGGYTF. Here the CDR3 DNA reads TGTGCCACCAGTGATTTTGGCGGCTACACCTTC.

The CDR3 spells CASSYRGASEPQHF. CDR3 bases: TGTGCCAGCAGTTACCGGGGGGCTTCGGAGCCCCAGCATTTT. The gene calls are TRBV2 and TRBJ1-5; TRBD1 might be the D (6 bases). Germline V gives CDR1 SNHLY, CDR2 FYNNEI. V was cut by 5 bases and J by 8 bases, with 16 bases left in between. The CDR3 is 14 amino acids.

V and J are TRBV4-1 and TRBJ2-5; 7 bases match TRBD2. Trimming removed 5 bases from V and 3 bases from J; junction bases left unmatched: 9. The germline gives CDR1 MGHRA, CDR2 YSYEKL. The CDR3 contains 15 residues. As DNA, the CDR3 is TGCGCCAGCAGCGAGCGGGGTGCCGGTGAAGAGACCCAGTACTTC. Translated: CASSERGAGEETQYF.

The rearrangement links TRBV10-2 to TRBJ2-7; 9 bases are a match to TRBD1. The V gene end was trimmed by 6 bases and the J gene end by 3 bases; junction bases not matched to a gene: 6. The CDR3 has 14 amino acids. Germline CDR1 is WSHSY and CDR2 is SAAADI. This chain's CDR3 is CASRYGQGSYEQYF. CDR3 coding DNA: TGCGCCAGCAGGTATGGACAGGGGAGCTACGAGCAGTACTTC.

The rearrangement uses TRBV7-7 and TRBJ1-6; TRBD1 aligns across 7 bases. V lost 6 bases to trimming and J lost 6 bases; unmatched junction nucleotides: 8. There are 15 residues in the CDR3. Germline V gives CDR1 SSHAT, CDR2 FNYEAQ (reference sequence). CDR3 sequence reads: CASSSRQGPNSPLHF. For the CDR3, the DNA is TGTGCCAGCAGTTCCCGACAGGGTCCTAATTCACCCCTCCACTTT.

The genes are TRBV19 and TRBJ1-5; the D is unclear. Trimming removed 7 bases from V and 1 base from J, with 14 bases in between. The V gene's germline CDR1 is LNHDA and CDR2 SQIVND (reference sequence). This CDR3 comprises 15 residues. The CDR3 DNA reads TGTGCCAGTACCAAAGGAGGACGGAGCAATCAGCCCCAGCATTTT. It is translated as CASTKGGRSNQPQHF.

The CDR3 bases are TGTGCCAGCAGTGAGGGATCCTCGTCTGAGCAGTTCTTC. Translating it yields CASSEGSSSEQFF. This rearrangement joins TRBV7-8 to TRBJ2-1; perhaps TRBD2 as D (5 bases). CDR1 and CDR2 from the germline V gene are SGHVS and FQNEAQ. The CDR3 is 13 residues long. The V gene lost 6 bases and the J gene lost 9 bases, with 15 bases spanning the gap.

This clone was observed once. The CDR3 loop is CASSLERGNGEQFF. As DNA, the CDR3 is TGCGCCAGCAGCCTGGAAAGAGGGAATGGTGAGCAGTTCTTC. This sequence joins TRBV5-1 and TRBJ2-1; tentative D call: TRBD2 (5 bases). This CDR3 has 14 amino acids. Between the trimmed V and J ends, which lost 4 bases and 9 bases, there was a span of 17 bases. Germline V gives CDR1 SGHRS, CDR2 YFSETQ. The complete variable domain, with remaining parts taken from reference TRBV5-1 and TRBJ2-1, reads KAGVTQTPRYLIKTRGQQVTLSCSPISGHRSVSWYQQTPGQGLQFLFEYFSETQRNKGNFPGRFSGRQFSNSRSEMNVSTLELGDSALYLCASSLERGNGEQFFGPGTRLTVL.

The J gene is TRBJ1-2, the V gene TRBV10-3; D is ambiguous. There are 13 residues in the CDR3. Trimming took off 3 bases at V and 3 bases at J, with 8 bases between the two ends. Germline-derived CDR1 and CDR2 are ENHRY and SYGVKD. CDR3 nucleotides: TGTGCCATCAGTGACAATCAGGACTATGGCTACACCTTC. It is translated as CAISDNQDYGYTF.

The chain couples TRBV7-2 to TRBJ2-5; the D gene is possibly TRBD1 (6 bases). Trimming shortened V by 5 bases and J by 2 bases, and 15 bases separated the two germline ends. Germline values: CDR1 SGHTA, CDR2 FQGNSA. This CDR3 region has 15 residues. CDR3 loop: CASSKGDRPQETQYF. Written as DNA, the CDR3 is TGTGCCAGCAGCAAGGGGGACCGGCCGCAAGAGACCCAGTACTTC.

V gene TRBV11-2 combines with J gene TRBJ2-3, with TRBD1 matching 7 bases. The CDR3 extends over 15 amino acids. With 1 base clipped from V and 4 bases from J, the junction kept 5 bases outside the gene matches. The V gene's germline CDR1 is SGHAT and CDR2 FQNNGV. CDR3 loop: CASSLVLGQADTQYF. The CDR3 nucleotides are TGTGCCAGCAGCTTAGTACTCGGACAGGCAGATACGCAGTATTTT.

The chain carries TRBV18 and TRBJ1-1; D gene uncertain. CDR1 is KGHSH and CDR2 is LQKENI in the germline V gene. Trimming took off 8 bases at V and 2 bases at J, with 12 bases between the two ends. The CDR3 spans 13 residues. CDR3 sequence reads: CASSDNLNTEAFF. In DNA, the CDR3 is TGTGCCAGCAGTGACAATTTAAACACTGAAGCTTTCTTT.

The chain uses TRBV11-2 and TRBJ2-7, with D possibly matching TRBD2 (5 bases). The germline V gene encodes CDR1 SGHAT and CDR2 FQNNGV. This CDR3 comprises 14 residues. V was cut by 2 bases and J by 3 bases, with 11 bases left in between. The CDR3 loop reads CASSLTGNLYEQYF. CDR3 in DNA: TGTGCCAGCAGCTTAACCGGGAACCTCTACGAGCAGTACTTC.

This chain links TRBV9 with TRBJ2-5; 7 bases match TRBD2. This CDR3 spans 15 amino acids. Germline values: CDR1 SGDLS, CDR2 YYNGEE. After removal of 1 base from V and 5 bases from J, the junction contained 8 bases not matched to a gene. The CDR3 reads CASSVLAGEGETQYF. The CDR3 bases are TGTGCCAGCAGCGTACTGGCGGGGGAGGGGGAGACCCAGTACTTC.

The chain is built from TRBV9 and TRBJ1-1, with D tentatively TRBD1 (5 bases). Germline CDR1 reads SGDLS; CDR2 reads YYNGEE. There are 16 residues in the CDR3. Trimming cost V 0 bases and J 1 base, with 13 bases left between them. The CDR3 reads CASSVAPQGGNTEAFF. The CDR3 nucleotides are TGTGCCAGCAGCGTAGCTCCCCAGGGAGGGAACACTGAAGCTTTCTTT.

This clone showed up just a few times. This rearrangement joins TRBV9 to TRBJ2-4, with D possibly TRBD2 on 7 matching bases. This CDR3 region has 13 residues. The V and J ends lost 0 bases and 8 bases respectively, with 9 bases between them. Germline V gene lookup returns CDR1 SGDLS and CDR2 YYNGEE. The CDR3 DNA sequence: TGTGCCAGCAGCGTAGCGGGGGGCGACATTCAGTACTTC. This codes for CASSVAGGDIQYF.